The following is a T cell receptor (beta chain) sequence with its context. The clone's antigen remains unknown. The input lacks base qualities; no much larger clone sits a single base away. These data belong to a study of blood T cells in healthy people across ages (dated by TCRdb to about 2015). About the study as a whole: In model experiments, template switching captured roughly one uniquely barcoded TCR beta cDNA molecule for every two T cells. The study analyzed two additional independent replicas of 1 million unique cDNA reads from the same blood draw for two donors, one aged 18 to 29 and one aged 80 or older. The donors were divided into four age groups: young (average around 17 years), middle-aged (approximately 39), aged (about 62) and long-lived (about 90). Age-related changes in TCR beta repertoire diversity were measured in the study by deep sequencing normalized with unique cDNA molecular identifiers. To avoid experimental bias, donors of different ages were randomly spread across the sequencing lanes. Study-wide conclusions, independent of this receptor: The CMV infection status of donors was not known, potentially confounding age-related changes in expanded clonotypes. Observed TCR beta diversity per million T cells fell roughly linearly with age, and a significant reduction was already apparent by age roughly 40. Estimates of total diversity based on one million sequenced T cells were regarded as lower bounds and as underestimates. Conclusive comparison of naive and antigen-experienced compartments was prevented by the profiling of bulk unsorted PBMCs. There was a strong correlation between observed TCR beta diversity and the percentage of naive T cells measured by flow cytometry. The long-lived group showed more naive CD4+ T cells, fewer expanded clones and increased TCR diversity than the aged group, suggesting age selection.

The germline V gene yields SNHLY for CDR1 and FYNNEI for CDR2. The germline ends are 11 bases apart after V is trimmed by 3 bases and J by 1 base. The CDR3 numbers 15 residues from cysteine through phenylalanine. Only the CDR3 region is kept as DNA, spanning 45 bases read in frame from base 1. The protocol used for the library was 5' RACE. Reads for this sample came from an Illumina HiSeq 2500. A second PCR of about 7 to 12 cycles was run with a J-beta primer mix and a sample-barcoded 5' primer. A template-switch 5' adaptor carrying 12 random nucleotides introduced a unique molecular identifier onto each TCR beta cDNA molecule. At least 2.5 million CDR3-containing paired-end reads were obtained from each sample. First-strand cDNA was synthesized from all RNA with the Mint cDNA synthesis kit, primed by a TRBC-specific oligonucleotide. Following uracil-DNA glycosylase treatment, all cDNA underwent a first 18-cycle PCR with the universal primers M1SS and BC2_uni_R. From the authors' description of their analysis: For normalization, 1 million high-quality reads were randomly selected from each sample, with every read carrying a distinct molecular identifier. Instead of being binned into consensus sequences, reads with shared molecular identifiers were discarded. MiTCR, set to a Q25 quality threshold and the strictest error-elimination algorithm, was used for CDR3 identification, clonotype clustering and error correction. A nonparametric unseen species model using Euler transformation provided a lower-bound estimate of total TCR beta diversity. In-frame beta chains were kept once TCRdb had trimmed the public reads at Q25 with fastp and called clones with MiXCR. Each CDR3 protein appears once, grouped with its most common genes and DNA. TCRdb's processing, not the authors', yielded these V and J calls. The sample contains about 680,000 distinct CDR3 sequences, about half of them found a single time. The ten biggest clones cover under 35% of the sample.

The 39 donors, aged about 6 to 95 years, were systemically healthy Caucasian individuals from Russia. Each donor gave approximately 9.3 milliliters of peripheral blood, collected into EDTA-treated Vacutainer tubes. Ficoll-Paque density-gradient centrifugation was used to isolate PBMCs, with at least 6.5 million per sample. Total RNA, at least 6 micrograms per sample, was extracted from PBMCs with Trizol reagent. The percentages of naive CD45RAhigh/CD27high T cells were determined by flow cytometry on a PBMC aliquot from every donor. Specimen: blood. This TCR derives from a woman aged 55-70 years in good health. The rearranged segments are TRBV2 and TRBJ2-3; the D gene is perhaps TRBD2, on 6 matching bases. The DNA sequence is as follows: TGTGCCAGCAGTGACGCGGGAAGCGGCACAGATACGCAGTATTTT. This gives the protein CASSDAGSGTDTQYF.